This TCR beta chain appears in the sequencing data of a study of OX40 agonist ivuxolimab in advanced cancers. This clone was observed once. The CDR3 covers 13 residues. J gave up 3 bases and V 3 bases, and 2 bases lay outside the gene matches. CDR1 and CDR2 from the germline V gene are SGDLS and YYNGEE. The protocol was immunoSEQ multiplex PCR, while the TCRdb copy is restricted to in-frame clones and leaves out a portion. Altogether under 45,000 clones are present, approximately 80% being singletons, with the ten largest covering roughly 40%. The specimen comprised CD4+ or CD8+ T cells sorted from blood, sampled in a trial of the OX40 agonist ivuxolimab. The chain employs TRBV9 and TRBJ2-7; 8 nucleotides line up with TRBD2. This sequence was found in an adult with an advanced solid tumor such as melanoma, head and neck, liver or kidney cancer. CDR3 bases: TGTGCCAGCAGCGCAACTAGCGGCTACGAGCAGTACTTC. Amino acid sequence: CASSATSGYEQYF. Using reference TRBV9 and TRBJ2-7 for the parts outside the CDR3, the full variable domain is DSGVTQTPKHLITATGQRVTLRCSPRSGDLSVYWYQQSLDQGLQFLIQYYNGEERAKGNILERFSAQQFPDLHSELNLSSLELGDSALYFCASSATSGYEQYFGPGTRLTVT.